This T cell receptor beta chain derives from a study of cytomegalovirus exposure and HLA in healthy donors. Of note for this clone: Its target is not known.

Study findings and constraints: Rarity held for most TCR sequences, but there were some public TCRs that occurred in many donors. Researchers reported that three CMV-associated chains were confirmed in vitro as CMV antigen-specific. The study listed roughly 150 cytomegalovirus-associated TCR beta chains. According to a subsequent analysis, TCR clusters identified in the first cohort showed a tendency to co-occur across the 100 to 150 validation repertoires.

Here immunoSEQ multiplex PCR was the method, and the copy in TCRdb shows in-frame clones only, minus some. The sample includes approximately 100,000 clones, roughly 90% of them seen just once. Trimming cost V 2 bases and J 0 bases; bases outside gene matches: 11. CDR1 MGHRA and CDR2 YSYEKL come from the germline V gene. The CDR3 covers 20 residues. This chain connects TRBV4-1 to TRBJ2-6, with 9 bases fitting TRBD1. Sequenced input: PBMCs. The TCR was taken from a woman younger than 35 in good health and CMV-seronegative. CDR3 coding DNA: TGCGCCAGCAGCCAAAAACCCCGACAGGGGGTAAACTCTGGGGCCAACGTCCTGACTTTC. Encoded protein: CASSQKPRQGVNSGANVLTF.